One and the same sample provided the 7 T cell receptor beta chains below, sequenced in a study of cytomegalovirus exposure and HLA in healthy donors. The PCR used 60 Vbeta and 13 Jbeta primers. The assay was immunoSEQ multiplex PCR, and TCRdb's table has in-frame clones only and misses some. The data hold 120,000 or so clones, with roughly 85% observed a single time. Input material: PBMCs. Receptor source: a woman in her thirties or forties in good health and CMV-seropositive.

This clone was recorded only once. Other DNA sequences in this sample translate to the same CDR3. The CDR3 here is CASSLGQGSGYTF. In nucleotides, the CDR3 is TGTGCCAGCAGCCTGGGACAGGGGAGTGGCTACACCTTC. The rearrangement joins TRBV7-2 to TRBJ1-2; 10 bases match TRBD1. Trimming at V came to 5 bases and at J to 7 bases, leaving 4 bases not matched to a gene. CDR1 is SGHTA, CDR2 FQGNSA, per germline. The CDR3 covers 13 residues.

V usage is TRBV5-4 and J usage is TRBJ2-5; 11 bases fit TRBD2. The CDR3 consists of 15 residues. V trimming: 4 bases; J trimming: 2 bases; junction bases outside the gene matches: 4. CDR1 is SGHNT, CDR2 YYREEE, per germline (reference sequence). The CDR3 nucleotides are TGTGCCAGCAGCCGCGGGACTAGCGGACAAGAGACCCAGTACTTC. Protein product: CASSRGTSGQETQYF.

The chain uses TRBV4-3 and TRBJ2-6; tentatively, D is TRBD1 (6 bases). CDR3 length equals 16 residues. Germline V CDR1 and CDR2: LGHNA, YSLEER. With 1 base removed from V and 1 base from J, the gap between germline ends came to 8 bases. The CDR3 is CASSQGTGSGANVLTF. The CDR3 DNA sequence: TGCGCCAGCAGCCAAGGTACAGGGTCTGGGGCCAACGTCCTGACTTTC.

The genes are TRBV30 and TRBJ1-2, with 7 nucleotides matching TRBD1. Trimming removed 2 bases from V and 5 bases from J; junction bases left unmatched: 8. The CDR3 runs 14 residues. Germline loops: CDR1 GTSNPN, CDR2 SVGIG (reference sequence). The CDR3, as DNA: TGTGCCTGGAGTAACCTCGGGACAGAATATGGCTACACCTTC. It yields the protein CAWSNLGTEYGYTF.

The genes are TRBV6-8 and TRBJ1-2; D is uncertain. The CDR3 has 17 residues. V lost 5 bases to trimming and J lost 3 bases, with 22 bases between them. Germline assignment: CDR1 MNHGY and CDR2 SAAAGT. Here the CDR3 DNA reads TGTGCCAGCAGTGAGGTACCGATTCGGAACGTCGACTATGGCTACACCTTC. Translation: CASSEVPIRNVDYGYTF.

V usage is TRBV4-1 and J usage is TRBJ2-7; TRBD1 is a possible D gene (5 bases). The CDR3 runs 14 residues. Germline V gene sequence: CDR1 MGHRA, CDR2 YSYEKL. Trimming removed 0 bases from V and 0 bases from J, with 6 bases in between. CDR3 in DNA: TGCGCCAGCAGCCAAGAGGACATCTCCTACGAGCAGTACTTC. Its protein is CASSQEDISYEQYF.

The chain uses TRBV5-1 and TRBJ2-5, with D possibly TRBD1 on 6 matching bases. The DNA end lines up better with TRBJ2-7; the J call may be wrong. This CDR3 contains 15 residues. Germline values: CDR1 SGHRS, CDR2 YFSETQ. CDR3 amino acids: CASSYGTPVSYEQYF. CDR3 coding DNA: TGCGCCAGCAGTTACGGGACACCCGTCTCCTACGAGCAGTACTTC.